This TCR beta chain was found in a study of beta chain features in type 1 diabetes. CDR1 SGHNT and CDR2 YYREEE come from the germline V gene (reference sequence). The CDR3 contains 16 residues. Deletions cut 3 bases from V and 7 bases from J, with 22 bases between. Expressed TCRB transcripts were sequenced because the entire RNA isolate underwent reverse transcription. The repertoire was sequenced with immunoSEQ multiplex PCR; TCRdb's copy has only in-frame clones and lacks some. Of 200,000 to 250,000 clones listed, more than 9% are singletons. V is TRBV5-4 and J is TRBJ1-2, with D hard to call. Sequencing was carried out using naive CD4+ T cells from blood. This TCR came from a woman between 18 and 29 years old in good health. The chain's CDR3 is CASSSFRLGIAGGYTF. The CDR3 coding sequence is TGTGCCAGCAGCTCCTTTCGTCTGGGAATCGCGGGTGGCTACACCTTC.